This TCR beta chain was sequenced in a study of PD-L1 blockade in urothelial cancer. Study overall: Bladder-origin urothelial cancer in males described about 85% of the 29 patients.

V was trimmed by 4 bases and J by 8 bases, leaving 17 bases between them. Germline-derived CDR1 and CDR2 are MDHEN and SYDVKM. The CDR3 loop spans 14 amino acids. Sequencing was performed with immunoSEQ multiplex PCR; in TCRdb, only in-frame clones are kept and a portion is missing. This sample carries over 45,000 clones, 86% of them seen once, and the ten largest clones take around 20%. The sample holds a few counts of this clone. Regarding time point: pretreatment peripheral blood. The source material was PBMCs, sampled around atezolizumab (anti-PD-L1) treatment. This rearrangement joins TRBV28 to TRBJ1-2; D is ambiguous. The receptor was derived from a man in his fifties or sixties with urothelial cancer. The CDR3 nucleotides read TGTGCCAGCAGTTCCGGAGGCCGGGTCTGGGGCTACACCTTC. Translated: CASSSGGRVWGYTF.